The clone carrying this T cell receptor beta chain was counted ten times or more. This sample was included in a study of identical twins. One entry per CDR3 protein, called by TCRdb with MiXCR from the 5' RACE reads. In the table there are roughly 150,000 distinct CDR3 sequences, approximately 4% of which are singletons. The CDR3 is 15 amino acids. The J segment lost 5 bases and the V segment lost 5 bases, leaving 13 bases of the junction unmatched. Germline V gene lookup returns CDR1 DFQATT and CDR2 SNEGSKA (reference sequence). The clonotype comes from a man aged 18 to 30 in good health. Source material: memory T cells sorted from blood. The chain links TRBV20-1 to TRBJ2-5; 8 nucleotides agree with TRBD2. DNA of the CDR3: TGCAGTGCTCCCAACGGACTAGCTTCTAGGGAGACCCAGTACTTC. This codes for CSAPNGLASRETQYF.